This T cell receptor (beta chain) was identified during a study of cytomegalovirus exposure and HLA in healthy donors. General study findings and limits: A later analysis linked more than 15,000 TCR beta sequences to HLA alleles at 0.05 false discovery rate. TCR beta chains associated with HLA were, in a later analysis, more clonally expanded than equally common others.

CDR1 and CDR2 from the germline V gene are SGHDT and YYEEEE. The CDR3 runs to 14 residues. The V gene lost 0 bases and the J gene lost 6 bases, with 13 bases spanning the gap. As to this clone: Its cognate antigen is unknown.

60 Vbeta and 13 Jbeta primers were used in PCR. The data were produced by immunoSEQ multiplex PCR, yet TCRdb's version contains in-frame clones alone and is incomplete. This table has around 93,000 clones, over 65% appearing once. This clonotype originated in a man over 45 in good health and CMV-seronegative. Material for sequencing was PBMCs. This chain connects TRBV5-6 to TRBJ2-7, with TRBD2 as a possible D gene (7 bases). This chain's CDR3 is CASSLGAGAGEQYF. The CDR3 nucleotides are TGTGCCAGCAGCTTGGGGGCGGGGGCAGGCGAGCAGTACTTC.